Presented here are 9 T cell receptor beta chains from one specimen sequenced in a study of technical replicates of blood from several donors. Clones were read by immunoSEQ multiplex PCR, and TCRdb kept only the in-frame ones, dropping some. The data show some 94,000 clones, 85% to 95% seen once. The sample was T cells isolated from PBMCs. The receptors come from a human donor in good health.

The J gene is TRBJ2-2, the V gene TRBV9; D is unresolved. The CDR3 runs to 12 residues. V lost 4 bases, J lost 2 bases, and 3 bases lay in between. Germline V lookup: CDR1 SGDLS, CDR2 YYNGEE. The CDR3 loop is CASSLNTGELFF. DNA of the CDR3: TGTGCCAGCAGCCTAAACACCGGGGAGCTGTTTTTT.

This sequence joins TRBV6-5 and TRBJ2-6; the D is unclear. V was shortened by 7 bases and J by 6 bases, with 4 bases between the two germline ends. Germline V gene lookup returns CDR1 MNHEY and CDR2 SVGAGI. The CDR3 loop spans 11 amino acids. CDR3 nucleotide sequence: TGTGCCAGCACCCTGGCCAACGTCCTGACTTTC. Translation gives CASTLANVLTF.

V gene TRBV4-1 combines with J gene TRBJ2-1; 10 positions agree with TRBD2. Per germline, CDR1 MGHRA and CDR2 YSYEKL. This CDR3 contains 17 residues. With 0 bases clipped from V and 5 bases from J, the junction kept 7 bases outside the gene matches. CDR3 sequence reads: CASSQESGTSVHNEQFF. CDR3 DNA sequence: TGCGCCAGCAGCCAAGAGTCCGGGACTAGCGTTCACAATGAGCAGTTCTTC.

Notes on this clone: Additional DNA sequences in this sample encode the identical CDR3. The chain recombines TRBV9 with TRBJ1-5; D is possibly TRBD1 (6 bases). The CDR3 consists of 14 residues. V dropped 0 bases and J dropped 7 bases, with 11 bases sitting between them. Germline loops: CDR1 SGDLS, CDR2 YYNGEE. The CDR3 reads CASSVGGGGQPQHF. DNA for the CDR3: TGTGCCAGCAGCGTAGGAGGGGGTGGGCAGCCCCAGCATTTT.

J is TRBJ2-1 and V is TRBV19; possible D gene TRBD2, 7 bases. Germline-derived CDR1 and CDR2 are LNHDA and SQIVND (reference sequence). CDR3 length: 14 residues. Trimming took 8 bases from V and 6 from J, leaving 17 bases between them. CDR3 sequence (DNA): TGTGCCAGTGGGGGGCTAGCGGTGCGCAATGAGCAGTTCTTC. Amino acid sequence: CASGGLAVRNEQFF. Filled out from reference TRBV19 and TRBJ2-1, the complete variable domain reads DGGITQSPKYLFRKEGQNVTLSCEQNLNHDAMYWYRQDPGQGLRLIYYSQIVNDFQKGDIAEGYSVSREKKESFPLTVTSAQKNPTAFYLCASGGLAVRNEQFFGPGTRLTVL.

This sequence joins TRBV11-2 and TRBJ2-7; D is unresolved. Germline CDR1 SGHAT, CDR2 FQNNGV. Trimming pared 1 base from V and 12 bases from J, leaving 13 bases between. The CDR3 has 12 amino acids. The CDR3 DNA reads TGTGCCAGCAGCTTAGGTTATGGAGAGTGGTACTTC. Protein: CASSLGYGEWYF.

The chain has TRBV10-2 and TRBJ2-7; D gene ambiguous. The V and J ends lost 9 bases and 0 bases respectively, with 12 bases between them. Germline values: CDR1 WSHSY, CDR2 SAAADI. CDR3 length equals 13 residues. The CDR3 coding sequence is TGCGCCAGTGTATCTGTGAGCTCCTACGAGCAGTACTTC. It translates to CASVSVSSYEQYF.

This sequence joins TRBV27 and TRBJ2-3; 11 nucleotides align to TRBD2. The CDR3 is made up of 14 amino acids. With V trimmed by 5 bases and J by 6 bases, 4 bases remained unmatched. Germline V CDR1 and CDR2: MNHEY, SMNVEV (reference sequence). The CDR3 DNA follows: TGTGCCAGCAGTACACTAGCGGGAGAGGATACGCAGTATTTT. This encodes CASSTLAGEDTQYF.

CDR3 DNA: TGTGCCAGCAGTGGTGGCGGGGTTGGCTACACCTTC. This encodes CASSGGGVGYTF. The chain uses TRBV28 and TRBJ1-2; unclear D gene. Germline V CDR1 and CDR2: MDHEN, SYDVKM. CDR3 length: 12 amino acids. Trimming shortened V by 5 bases and J by 7 bases, and 11 bases separated the two germline ends.